This T cell receptor beta chain comes out of a study of blood T cell repertoires in COVID-19. Across the whole study: PBMCs, B-cell-depleted T cells, or T cells were the source of the cDNA or gDNA that made up the material.

Method: immunoSEQ multiplex PCR; TCRdb's copy keeps in-frame clones and lacks some. Found here are 180,000 or so clones, approximately 85% of them singletons; the top ten hold more than 8%. The TCR sequence derives from a woman older than 75 with acute or convalescent COVID-19. The sequencing input was peripheral blood.

CDR3 protein: CASREDSGANYGYTF. The CDR3, as DNA: TGTGCCAGCAGGGAGGACAGCGGAGCTAACTATGGCTACACCTTC. The chain links TRBV28 to TRBJ1-2; weak D call: TRBD1 (6 bases). V gave up 6 bases and J gave up 0 bases, with 14 bases separating them. The CDR3 totals 15 residues. Germline-derived CDR1 and CDR2 are MDHEN and SYDVKM.